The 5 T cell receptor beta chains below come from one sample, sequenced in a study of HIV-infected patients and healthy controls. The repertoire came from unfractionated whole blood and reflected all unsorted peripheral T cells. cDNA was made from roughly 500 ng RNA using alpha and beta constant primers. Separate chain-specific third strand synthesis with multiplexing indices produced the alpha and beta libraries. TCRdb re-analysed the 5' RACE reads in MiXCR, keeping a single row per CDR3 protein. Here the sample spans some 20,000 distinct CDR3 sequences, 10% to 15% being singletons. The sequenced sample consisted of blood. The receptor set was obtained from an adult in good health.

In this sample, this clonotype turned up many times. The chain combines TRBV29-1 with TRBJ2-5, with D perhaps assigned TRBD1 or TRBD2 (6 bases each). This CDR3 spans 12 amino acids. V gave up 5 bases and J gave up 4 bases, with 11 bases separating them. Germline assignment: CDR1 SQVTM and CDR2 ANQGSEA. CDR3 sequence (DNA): TGCAGCGTTAACCGGGGGCGAGAGACCCAGTACTTC. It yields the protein CSVNRGRETQYF.

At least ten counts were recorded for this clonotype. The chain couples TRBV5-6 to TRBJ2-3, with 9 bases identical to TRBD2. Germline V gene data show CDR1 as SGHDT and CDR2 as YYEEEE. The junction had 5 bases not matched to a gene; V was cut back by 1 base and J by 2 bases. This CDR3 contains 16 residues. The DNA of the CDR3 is TGTGCCAGCAGCTTGACTAGCGGGTACTCCACAGATACGCAGTATTTT. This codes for CASSLTSGYSTDTQYF.

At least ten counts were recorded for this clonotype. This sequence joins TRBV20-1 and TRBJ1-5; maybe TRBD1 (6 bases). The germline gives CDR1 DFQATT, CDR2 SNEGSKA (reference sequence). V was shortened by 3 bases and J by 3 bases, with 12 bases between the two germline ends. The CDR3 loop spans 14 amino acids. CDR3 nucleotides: TGCAGTGCTAGCCAAGGACAGCACAATCAGCCCCAGCATTTT. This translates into CSASQGQHNQPQHF.

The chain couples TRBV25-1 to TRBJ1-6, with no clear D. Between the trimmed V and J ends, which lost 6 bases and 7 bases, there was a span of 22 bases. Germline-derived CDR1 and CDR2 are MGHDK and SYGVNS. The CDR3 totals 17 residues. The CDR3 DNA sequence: TGTGCCAGCAGGGCTACGAGAAGCCACTTGATAAATTCACCCCTCCACTTT. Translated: CASRATRSHLINSPLHF.

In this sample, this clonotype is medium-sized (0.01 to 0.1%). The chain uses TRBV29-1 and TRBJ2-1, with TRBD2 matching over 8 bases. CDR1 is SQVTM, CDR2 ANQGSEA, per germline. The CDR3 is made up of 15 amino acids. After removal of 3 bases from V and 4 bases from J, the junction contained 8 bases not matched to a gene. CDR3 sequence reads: CSVETLAGRYNEQFF. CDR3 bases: TGCAGCGTTGAGACTTTAGCGGGGAGATACAATGAGCAGTTCTTC.